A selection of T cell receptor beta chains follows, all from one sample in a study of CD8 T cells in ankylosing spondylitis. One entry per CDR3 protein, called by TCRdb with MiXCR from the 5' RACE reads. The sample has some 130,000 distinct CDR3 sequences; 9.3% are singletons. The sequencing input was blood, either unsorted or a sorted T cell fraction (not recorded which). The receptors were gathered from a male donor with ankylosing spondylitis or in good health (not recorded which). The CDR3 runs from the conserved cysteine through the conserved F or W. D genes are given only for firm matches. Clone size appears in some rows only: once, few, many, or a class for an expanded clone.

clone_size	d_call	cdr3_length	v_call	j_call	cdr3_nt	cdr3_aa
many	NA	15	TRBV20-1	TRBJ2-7	TGCAGTGCTAGAGATCGGAATAGCGCTGCCTACGAGCAGTACTTC	CSARDRNSAAYEQYF
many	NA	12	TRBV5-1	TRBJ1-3	TGCGCCAGCACGAACTCGATGGGCCTCGTATATTTT	CASTNSMGLVYF
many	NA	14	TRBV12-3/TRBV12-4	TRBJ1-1	TGTGCCAGCAGTTCCTCACAGGTGAACACTGAAGCTTTCTTT	CASSSSQVNTEAFF
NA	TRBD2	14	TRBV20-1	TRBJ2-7	TGCAGTGCCATGACTAGCGGGACCGTCTACGAGCAGTACTTC	CSAMTSGTVYEQYF
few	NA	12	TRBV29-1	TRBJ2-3	TGCAGCGTTGTGACTTCCACAGATACGCAGTATTTT	CSVVTSTDTQYF
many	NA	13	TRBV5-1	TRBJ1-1	TGCGCCAGCAGCTTACACTTGGACACTGAAGCTTTCTTT	CASSLHLDTEAFF
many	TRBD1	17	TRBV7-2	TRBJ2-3	TGTGCCAGCAGCTACAGGGGGCGGGGAAGGGACGCAGATACGCAGTATTTT	CASSYRGRGRDADTQYF
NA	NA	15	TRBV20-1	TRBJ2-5	TGCAGTGCTATCAGAAGAGGTTTAGGGCAAGAGACCCAGTACTTC	CSAIRRGLGQETQYF
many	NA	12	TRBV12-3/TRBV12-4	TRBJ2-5	TGTGCCAGCAGCAGGACGGAAGAGACCCAGTACTTC	CASSRTEETQYF
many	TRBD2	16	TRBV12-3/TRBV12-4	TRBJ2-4	TGTGCCAGCAGCCCAATAGCGGGGAGAGCCAAAAACATTCAGTACTTC	CASSPIAGRAKNIQYF
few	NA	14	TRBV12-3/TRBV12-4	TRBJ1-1	TGTGCCCGTGGAACAGGAAAAAAGGGTACTGAAGCTTTCTTT	CARGTGKKGTEAFF
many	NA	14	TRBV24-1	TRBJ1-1	TGTGCCACCAGTGCGGGGGGCCTGAACACTGAAGCTTTCTTT	CATSAGGLNTEAFF
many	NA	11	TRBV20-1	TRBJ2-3	TGCAGTGCTCCATTACAGGGTGCGCAGTATTTT	CSAPLQGAQYF
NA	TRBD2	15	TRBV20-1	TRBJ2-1	TGCAGTGCTAGAAACCTAGCGGAGGCCTACAATGAGCAGTTCTTC	CSARNLAEAYNEQFF
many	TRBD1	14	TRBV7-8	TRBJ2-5	TGTGCCAGCAGCTCACAGGGGATCGGCGAGACCCAGTACTTC	CASSSQGIGETQYF
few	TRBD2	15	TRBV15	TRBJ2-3	TGTGCCACCAGCGTGTTAGCGGGAGGGACAGATACGCAGTATTTT	CATSVLAGGTDTQYF
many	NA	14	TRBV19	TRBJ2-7	TGTGCCAGTAGCCCGGGATCAACAATCTACGAGCAGTACTTC	CASSPGSTIYEQYF
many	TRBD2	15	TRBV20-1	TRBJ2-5	TGCAGTGCTAGAGATTTGACTAGCGGGAGAAAGACCCAGTACTTC	CSARDLTSGRKTQYF
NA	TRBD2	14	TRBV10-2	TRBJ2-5	TGCGCCAGCAGGCTAGCGGGAGGTATGGAGACCCAGTACTTC	CASRLAGGMETQYF
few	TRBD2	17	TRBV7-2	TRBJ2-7	TGTGCCAGCAGTTCCCCCGAGCGGGAGATCTTCGCCTACGAGCAGTACTTC	CASSSPEREIFAYEQYF
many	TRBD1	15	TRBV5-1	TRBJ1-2	TGCGCCAGCAGCTTGGTGGTAGGGGGCGACTATGGCTACACCTTC	CASSLVVGGDYGYTF
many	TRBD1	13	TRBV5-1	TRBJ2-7	TGCGCCAGCAGCTCGGAAACAGGGGACGAGCAGTACTTC	CASSSETGDEQYF
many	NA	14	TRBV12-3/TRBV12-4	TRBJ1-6	TGTGCCAGCACACTGAGGGGGGAATATTCACCCCTCCACTTT	CASTLRGEYSPLHF
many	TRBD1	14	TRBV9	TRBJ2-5	TGTGCCAGCAGCGCGGGACAGGGTGATGAGACCCAGTACTTC	CASSAGQGDETQYF
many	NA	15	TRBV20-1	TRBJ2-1	TGCAGTGCTAGAGAGAGGGTAATCTCCTACAATGAGCAGTTCTTC	CSARERVISYNEQFF
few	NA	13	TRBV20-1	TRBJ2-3	TGCAGTGCTTTAGTCGGGAGTGCAGATACGCAGTATTTT	CSALVGSADTQYF
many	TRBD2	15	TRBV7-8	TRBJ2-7	TGTGCCAGCAGCTTGGGGTTTGCGGGAGCCTACGAGCAGTACTTC	CASSLGFAGAYEQYF
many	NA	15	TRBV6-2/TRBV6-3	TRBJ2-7	TGTGCCAGCAGTCCCCCAAGGTTGTATCTCGCCGAGCAGTACTTC	CASSPPRLYLAEQYF
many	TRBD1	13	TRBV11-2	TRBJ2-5	TGTGCCAGCAGCAGGGACAGAAAAGAGACCCAGTACTTC	CASSRDRKETQYF
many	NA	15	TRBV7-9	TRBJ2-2	TGTGCCAGCAGCTCTACCTACAGGAACACCGGGGAGCTGTTTTTT	CASSSTYRNTGELFF
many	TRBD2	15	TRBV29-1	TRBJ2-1	TGCAGCGTTCACGCGGGAGTAGTCTCCTACAATGAGCAGTTCTTC	CSVHAGVVSYNEQFF
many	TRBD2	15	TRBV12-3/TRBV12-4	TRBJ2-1	TGTGCCAGCAACTTGCGGCCTAGCGGAGCAAATGAGCAGTTCTTC	CASNLRPSGANEQFF
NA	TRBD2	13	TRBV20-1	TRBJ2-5	TGCAGTGTTAAGCGGGAGCCCAGAGAGACCCAGTACTTC	CSVKREPRETQYF
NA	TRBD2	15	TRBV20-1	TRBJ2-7	TGCAGTGCTAGAGATGGGCGGGAGAGGCCCTACGAGCAGTACTTC	CSARDGRERPYEQYF
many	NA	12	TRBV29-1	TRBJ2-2	TGCAGCGTTGAAGAGGACACCGGGGAGCTGTTTTTT	CSVEEDTGELFF
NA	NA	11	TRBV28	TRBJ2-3	TGTGCCACCTCTAGCACAGATACGCAGTATTTT	CATSSTDTQYF
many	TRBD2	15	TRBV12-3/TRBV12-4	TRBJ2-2	TGTGCCAGCAGAGGTAGCGGGAGGCGCACCGGGGAGCTGTTTTTT	CASRGSGRRTGELFF
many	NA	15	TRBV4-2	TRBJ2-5	TGTGCCAGCAGCCAAGGTGGGCTCGGGCAAGAGACCCAGTACTTC	CASSQGGLGQETQYF
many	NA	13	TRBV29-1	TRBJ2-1	TGCAGCGTTGATTCCATACAGGGAAAGAAACAGTTCTTC	CSVDSIQGKKQFF
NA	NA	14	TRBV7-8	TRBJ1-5	TGTGCCAGCAGCTTAGCAGGTAGCAATCAGCCCCAGCATTTT	CASSLAGSNQPQHF
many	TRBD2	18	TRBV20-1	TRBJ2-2	TGCAGTGCTAGAGATAAAGTCTGGGGGACTAGCGGCACCGGGGAGCTGTTTTTT	CSARDKVWGTSGTGELFF
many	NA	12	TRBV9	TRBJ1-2	TGTGCCAGCAGAGCGGGAGTTTATGGCTACACCTTC	CASRAGVYGYTF